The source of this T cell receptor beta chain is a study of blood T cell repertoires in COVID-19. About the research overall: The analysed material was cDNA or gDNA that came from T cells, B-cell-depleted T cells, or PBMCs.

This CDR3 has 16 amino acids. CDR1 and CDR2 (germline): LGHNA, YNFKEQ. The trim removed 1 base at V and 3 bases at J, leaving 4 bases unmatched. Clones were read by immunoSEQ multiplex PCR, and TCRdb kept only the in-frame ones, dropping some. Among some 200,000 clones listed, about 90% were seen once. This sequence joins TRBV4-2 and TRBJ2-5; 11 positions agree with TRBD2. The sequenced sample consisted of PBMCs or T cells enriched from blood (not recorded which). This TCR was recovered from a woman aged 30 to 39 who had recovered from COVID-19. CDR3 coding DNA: TGTGCCAGCAGCCAAGGTAGCGGGGGGGCGGAAGAGACCCAGTACTTC. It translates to CASSQGSGGAEETQYF.